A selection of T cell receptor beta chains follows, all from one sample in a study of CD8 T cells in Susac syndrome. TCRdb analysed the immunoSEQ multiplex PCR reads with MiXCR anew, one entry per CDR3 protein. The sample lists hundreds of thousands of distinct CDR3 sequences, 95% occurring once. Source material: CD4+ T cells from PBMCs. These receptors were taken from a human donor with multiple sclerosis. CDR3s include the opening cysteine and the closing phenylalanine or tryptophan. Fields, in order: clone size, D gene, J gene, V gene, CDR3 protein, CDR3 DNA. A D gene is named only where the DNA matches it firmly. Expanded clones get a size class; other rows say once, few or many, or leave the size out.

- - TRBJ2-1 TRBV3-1 CASSERLSKQFF TGTGCCAGCAGCGAAAGGCTCTCTAAGCAGTTCTTC
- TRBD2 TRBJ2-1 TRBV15 CATSRALAGGPLDEQFF TGTGCCACCAGCAGAGCCCTAGCGGGGGGGCCACTCGATGAGCAGTTCTTC
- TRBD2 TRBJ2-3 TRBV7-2 CASSYFPSSGGMTDTQYF TGTGCCAGCAGCTACTTCCCTTCTAGCGGAGGGATGACAGATACGCAGTATTTT
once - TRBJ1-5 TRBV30 CAWSVQAHQPQHF TGTGCCTGGAGTGTACAGGCCCATCAGCCCCAGCATTTT
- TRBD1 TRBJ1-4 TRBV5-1 CASSLRDSLKSEKLFF TGCGCCAGCAGCCTCCGGGACAGCCTTAAGTCTGAAAAACTGTTTTTT
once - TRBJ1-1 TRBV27 CASRTAATEAFF TGTGCCAGCAGGACCGCCGCGACTGAAGCTTTCTTT
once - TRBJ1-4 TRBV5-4 CASSLGQHGEKLFF TGTGCCAGCAGCCTTGGACAGCACGGGGAAAAACTGTTTTTT
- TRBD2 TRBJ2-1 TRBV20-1 CSASLAGGPSEQFF TGCAGTGCTAGCCTAGCGGGGGGGCCGAGTGAGCAGTTCTTC
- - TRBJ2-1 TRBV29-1 CSVDGYEQFF TGCAGCGTTGACGGGTATGAGCAGTTCTTC
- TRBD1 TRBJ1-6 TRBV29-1 CSVRTGDASPLHF TGCAGCGTTCGGACAGGGGACGCTTCACCCCTCCACTTT
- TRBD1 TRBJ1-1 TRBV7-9 CASSLRDSTEAFF TGTGCCAGCAGCTTGCGGGACAGCACTGAAGCTTTCTTT
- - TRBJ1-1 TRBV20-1 CSVSRMEAFF TGCAGTGTTTCGAGAATGGAAGCTTTCTTT